The clone carrying this T cell receptor (beta chain) was observed a few times. The assay was immunoSEQ multiplex PCR, and TCRdb's table has in-frame clones only and misses some. Here the sample spans 95,000 to 150,000 clones, around 92% being singletons. This entry belongs to a study of control samples from healthy donors and cancer patients. This CDR3 has 13 amino acids. In germline, CDR1 is SEHNR, CDR2 FQNEAQ (reference sequence). Trimming stripped 5 bases from V and 4 bases from J, with 9 bases between. The sequenced sample was blood. The receptor comes from a man aged 50-59 years in good health. The rearrangement joins TRBV7-9 to TRBJ2-1, with no clear D. CDR3 in amino acids: CASSPDIYNEQFF. The DNA for the CDR3 is TGTGCCAGCAGCCCAGACATTTACAATGAGCAGTTCTTC.